Listed below are T cell receptor beta chains from one sample, sequenced in a study of control samples from healthy donors and cancer patients. TCRdb's copy holds only in-frame clones and misses some; the assay was immunoSEQ multiplex PCR. The sample lists about 130,000 clones, approximately 92% occurring once. Sequenced material: PBMCs. These receptors came from an elderly man with head and neck cancer. Both conserved end residues are trimmed from each CDR3. Fields, in order: CDR3 length, D gene, V gene, clone size, CDR3 protein. A D gene is named only where the DNA matches it firmly. Clone sizes are given selectively: once, few, many, or a class where the clone is expanded.

9 NA TRBV11-2 NA ASSLVETQY
11 NA TRBV5-6 NA ASSFDYEQTQY
12 NA TRBV19 NA ASSIGTQNSPLH
13 NA TRBV28 NA ASSSPPGSDYGYT
12 NA TRBV7-6 NA ASSLRPTGSPLH
13 TRBD2 TRBV5-8 once ASSSPGLAYNEQF
12 NA TRBV15 NA ATSRDRGNTEAF
14 NA TRBV25-1 NA ASSPGGLARRDTQY
10 NA TRBV6-5 NA ASSSGSSPLH
13 TRBD1 TRBV7-9 NA ASSLARQGQETQY
14 NA TRBV7-2 NA ASSLAWGGANSPLH
13 NA TRBV6-4 NA ASSVRDGFNQPQH
13 NA TRBV5-4 NA ASGPPFEVLGGYT
11 TRBD1 TRBV6-4 NA ASGTGGGNEQF
12 TRBD1 TRBV10-1 NA ASGTGQGIYEQY
13 NA TRBV6-1 NA ASSEGGQGNTEAF
12 NA TRBV5-1 few ASSLEGNTGELF
13 TRBD2 TRBV3-1/TRBV3-2 NA ASSPAGGGGIEQF
13 NA TRBV5-4 NA ASSFGQLRANEQF
10 NA TRBV25-1 NA ASRDPRYEQF
14 NA TRBV9 once ASSVRSTGTTDTQY
13 TRBD1 TRBV30 NA AWSSGQGENQPQH
11 NA TRBV6-5 NA ASSLGADQPQH
16 NA TRBV6-4 NA ASSLTREPSRPKNIQY
14 NA TRBV19 NA ASSMDRQDYNSPLH
13 TRBD1 TRBV2 NA ASRPDRDFVETQY
12 NA TRBV9 NA ASSPDTYNSPLH
11 TRBD2 TRBV3-1/TRBV3-2 NA ASSLRGAYEQY
11 NA TRBV19 NA ASSIAGNQPQH
15 TRBD2 TRBV27 NA ASSFGVGREVYNEQF
16 TRBD2 TRBV4-3 NA ASSQSSGRAVTKNIQY
12 TRBD1 TRBV30 NA AWNAGQGNQPQH
10 NA TRBV12-3/TRBV12-4 NA ATQSGADTQY
11 NA TRBV10-1 NA ASSESRGFEQY
14 NA TRBV12-5 NA ASGLQGILAGNTIY
13 NA TRBV14 NA ASSPRGAAGNTIY
12 NA TRBV5-4 few ASSLEPSEETQY
13 TRBD2 TRBV18 NA ASSPAGTSAYEQY
14 NA TRBV15 NA ATSRDRPGVFSGYT
13 TRBD1 TRBV15 once ATSGTGDLQETQY
11 NA TRBV12-3/TRBV12-4 NA ASSLGYTGELF
11 NA TRBV7-8 NA ASSPRVSYEQY
12 NA TRBV6-5 NA ASTWDTINSPLH
13 NA TRBV6-5 NA ASSSVTTLNYEQY
13 TRBD2 TRBV4-1 NA ASSHRSGGTNTQY
11 NA TRBV5-4 few ASSFRGNYGYT
9 NA TRBV11-2 NA ASSFRDGYT
11 NA TRBV2 NA ASSEASGVEAF
13 TRBD1 TRBV5-1 NA ASSLTTGVNEKLF
10 NA TRBV10-1 NA ASAGTNYEQY
12 NA TRBV27 NA ASSLSGLFYEQY
13 NA TRBV27 NA ASSLRAVPHYGYT